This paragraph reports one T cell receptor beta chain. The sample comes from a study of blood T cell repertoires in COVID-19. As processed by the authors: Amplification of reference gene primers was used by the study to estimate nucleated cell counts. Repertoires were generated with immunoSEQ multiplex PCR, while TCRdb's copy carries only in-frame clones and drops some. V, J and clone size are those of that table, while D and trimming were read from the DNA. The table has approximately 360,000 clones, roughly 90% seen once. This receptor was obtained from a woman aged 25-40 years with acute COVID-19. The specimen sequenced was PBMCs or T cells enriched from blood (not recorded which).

The CDR3 DNA is TGCAGTGCTAGAGACAACTACGAGCAGTACTTC. Translating it yields CSARDNYEQYF. The chain is built from TRBV20-1 and TRBJ2-7; D is uncertain. CDR3 length: 11 residues. The germline CDR1 and CDR2 sequences are DFQATT and SNEGSKA (reference sequence). V was clipped by 0 bases and J by 3 bases, with 3 bases between them.